Presented here are 22 T cell receptor beta chains from one specimen sequenced in a study of identical twins. TCRdb reanalysed the 5' RACE reads using MiXCR and keeps one entry per CDR3 protein. The repertoire includes 450,000 to 650,000 distinct CDR3 sequences, more than 9% of them detected once, and approximately 3.2% sits in the top ten. The sample was also reused in another study, on yellow fever vaccine responses in identical twins.

Material for sequencing was PBMCs. These receptor sequences come from a woman between 18 and 29 years old in good health.

J is TRBJ2-3 and V is TRBV20-1, with 10 bases fitting TRBD2. Unmatched junction bases numbered 11, after V lost 2 bases and J lost 3 bases. The V gene's germline CDR1 is DFQATT and CDR2 SNEGSKA (reference sequence). The CDR3 is 17 amino acids. For the CDR3, the DNA is TGCAGTGCTAGACTAGCGGGAGCTTTTTTCGGGACAGATACGCAGTATTTT. It codes for CSARLAGAFFGTDTQYF.

This clonotype was observed a handful of times. This sequence joins TRBV4-2 and TRBJ2-7; TRBD1 is a possible D gene (6 bases). V gave up 0 bases and J gave up 2 bases, with 11 bases separating them. Germline CDR1 LGHNA, CDR2 YNFKEQ. The CDR3 loop spans 15 amino acids. CDR3 sequence reads: CASSQDHRDPYEQYF. CDR3 nucleotides: TGTGCCAGCAGCCAAGATCACAGGGACCCCTACGAGCAGTACTTC.

This clonotype was counted once. J is TRBJ2-1 and V is TRBV24-1, with 10 bases identical to TRBD2. Trimming took 4 bases from V and 2 from J; bases not matched to a gene: 7. The CDR3 has 17 residues. Germline V gene sequence: CDR1 KGHDR, CDR2 SFDVKD. The CDR3 DNA reads as TGTGCCACCAGTGAAACAACCGGGACTAGCGCCTACAATGAGCAGTTCTTC. It translates to CATSETTGTSAYNEQFF.

This clonotype was detected ten times or more. The rearrangement links TRBV6-2 or TRBV6-3 to TRBJ2-7; 7 bases are shared with TRBD1. CDR1 and CDR2 from the germline V gene are MNHEY and SVGEGT. This CDR3 has 15 amino acids. Germline trimming cut 2 bases from V and 2 bases from J; bases unmatched to any gene: 6. Written as DNA, the CDR3 is TGTGCCAGCAGTTACCTTTCCGGGACAGCCTACGAGCAGTACTTC. Translating it yields CASSYLSGTAYEQYF.

V and J are TRBV14 and TRBJ1-2; D is unresolved. Germline V gene lookup returns CDR1 SGHDN and CDR2 FVKESK. Trimming stripped 0 bases from V and 2 bases from J, with 10 bases between. The CDR3 length is 15 residues. The CDR3 DNA reads as TGTGCCAGCAGCCAAGACGTGGCATGGAACTATGGCTACACCTTC. Protein product: CASSQDVAWNYGYTF.

The V gene is TRBV7-4, the J gene TRBJ2-7; 10 bases match TRBD2. The ends lost 5 bases at V and 9 bases at J; junction bases unmatched: 22. The CDR3 spans 18 residues. Per germline, CDR1 SGHVT and CDR2 SQSDAQ. This chain's CDR3 is CASSPLRLAGEDAEGQYF. DNA of the CDR3: TGTGCCAGCAGCCCCCTCCGGCTAGCGGGAGAAGATGCGGAGGGGCAGTACTTC.

V usage is TRBV20-1 and J usage is TRBJ2-7; D gene uncertain. The CDR3 covers 11 residues. The V end lost 3 bases, the J end lost 9 bases, and 12 bases lay between the germline ends. Germline CDR1 DFQATT, CDR2 SNEGSKA (reference sequence). CDR3 sequence reads: CSASPSTGQYF. The CDR3 DNA follows: TGCAGTGCTAGCCCTTCGACTGGGCAGTACTTC.

The sample holds many counts of this clonotype. The V and J genes are TRBV10-3 and TRBJ1-5; no clear D. The CDR3 consists of 15 residues. Germline values: CDR1 ENHRY, CDR2 SYGVKD. V was trimmed by 0 bases and J by 1 base, leaving 7 bases between them. Here the CDR3 reads CAISESGGSNQPQHF. For the CDR3, the DNA is TGTGCCATCAGTGAGTCGGGAGGGAGCAATCAGCCCCAGCATTTT.

In its sample, this clonotype was seen a few times. The gene calls are TRBV18 and TRBJ2-1; 10 bases are a match to TRBD2. The CDR3 contains 16 residues. Germline trimming cut 4 bases from V and 5 bases from J; bases unmatched to any gene: 8. The germline V gene encodes CDR1 KGHSH and CDR2 LQKENI. Here the CDR3 reads CASSLLPSGSDNEQFF. The CDR3 coding sequence is TGTGCCAGCTCACTACTGCCTAGCGGGAGTGACAATGAGCAGTTCTTC.

This clonotype was observed a few times. The chain combines TRBV4-2 with TRBJ2-3; 11 bases map to TRBD2. The germline gives CDR1 LGHNA, CDR2 YNFKEQ. The V gene end was trimmed by 2 bases and the J gene end by 0 bases; junction bases not matched to a gene: 10. The length of the CDR3 is 19 residues. The CDR3 sequence is CASSQLRLAGGLSTDTQYF. CDR3 DNA sequence: TGTGCCAGCAGCCAACTGAGGCTAGCGGGGGGCCTTAGCACAGATACGCAGTATTTT.

The chain combines TRBV30 with TRBJ2-2; the match to TRBD1 covers 10 bases. With 6 bases clipped from V and 6 bases from J, the junction kept 7 bases outside the gene matches. This CDR3 spans 14 amino acids. Germline assignment: CDR1 GTSNPN and CDR2 SVGIG (reference sequence). The CDR3 DNA is TGTGCCTGCGGAACCGGGACAGGGGCCGGGGAGCTGTTTTTT. This codes for CACGTGTGAGELFF.

There are a few counts of this clonotype. The chain is built from TRBV5-5 and TRBJ2-3; the match to TRBD2 covers 10 bases. Trimming removed 4 bases from V and 2 bases from J; junction bases left unmatched: 7. Germline assignment: CDR1 SGHKS and CDR2 YYEKEE (reference sequence). This CDR3 spans 16 amino acids. The CDR3 spells CASSLGLADPTDTQYF. The CDR3 DNA follows: TGTGCCAGCAGCCTCGGACTAGCGGACCCCACAGATACGCAGTATTTT.

This clonotype was seen a few times. The V call is TRBV5-1, the J call TRBJ2-2, with TRBD1 as a possible D gene (5 bases). The germline V and J ends were trimmed by 5 bases and 4 bases, with 12 bases remaining between them. The CDR3 length is 14 residues. The V gene's germline CDR1 is SGHRS and CDR2 YFSETQ. DNA for the CDR3: TGCGCCAGCAGTCCTCAGGGCACCACCGGGGAGCTGTTTTTT. Translated: CASSPQGTTGELFF.

This rearrangement joins TRBV25-1 to TRBJ2-1, with TRBD1 identical over 7 bases. The V segment lost 1 base and the J segment 0 bases; nucleotides outside the gene matches: 0. Germline V CDR1 and CDR2: MGHDK, SYGVNS. The CDR3 is 15 amino acids. CDR3 coding DNA: TGTGCCAGCAGTGAATGGACAGGCTCCTACAATGAGCAGTTCTTC. It codes for CASSEWTGSYNEQFF.

This clonotype was counted a few times. The chain is built from TRBV7-2 and TRBJ2-1, with 9 bases lining up with TRBD2. Germline V gives CDR1 SGHTA, CDR2 FQGNSA. This CDR3 spans 17 amino acids. Germline trimming cut 0 bases from V and 2 bases from J; bases unmatched to any gene: 5. CDR3 amino acids: CASSLARLAEAYNEQFF. The CDR3 coding sequence is TGTGCCAGCAGCTTAGCGAGACTAGCGGAGGCCTACAATGAGCAGTTCTTC.

This clonotype was counted many times. V gene TRBV6-6 combines with J gene TRBJ1-2; D call uncertain. Trimming took 11 bases from V and 3 from J, leaving 16 bases between them. The CDR3 is 13 amino acids. CDR1 and CDR2 from the germline V gene are MNHNY and SVGAGI (reference sequence). The CDR3 DNA reads TGTGCCGGTCAGGACCGGGCTGACTATGGCTACACCTTC. Protein product: CAGQDRADYGYTF.

This clonotype was seen many times. This rearrangement joins TRBV20-1 to TRBJ2-3; D may be TRBD2 (6 bases). The CDR3 extends over 14 amino acids. From germline, CDR1 is DFQATT and CDR2 SNEGSKA (reference sequence). Trimming shortened V by 4 bases and J by 2 bases, and 13 bases separated the two germline ends. CDR3: CSANRGDPTDTQYF. CDR3 coding DNA: TGCAGTGCTAACCGCGGGGATCCCACAGATACGCAGTATTTT.

This clonotype turned up a few times. The chain is built from TRBV27 and TRBJ2-1; D possibly matches TRBD1 or TRBD2 (5 bases each). This CDR3 has 13 amino acids. V was clipped by 2 bases and J by 9 bases, with 11 bases between them. Germline V CDR1 and CDR2: MNHEY, SMNVEV (reference sequence). The CDR3 DNA follows: TGTGCCAGCAGTTTAGTCCCAGGGAGTGAGCAGTTCTTC. Translating gives CASSLVPGSEQFF.

This clonotype was observed many times. Here the CDR3 DNA reads TGCGCCAGCAGCCAAGACTCAGGATACAATGAGCAGTTCTTC. This translates into CASSQDSGYNEQFF. The V call is TRBV4-1, the J call TRBJ2-1; D remains ambiguous. V shed 0 bases and J shed 4 bases, with 7 bases lying between them. The CDR3 has 14 residues. Per the germline V gene, CDR1 is MGHRA and CDR2 is YSYEKL.

This clonotype was counted at least ten times. The genes are TRBV7-9 and TRBJ2-1, with D perhaps assigned TRBD1 or TRBD2 (5 bases each). This CDR3 has 16 amino acids. The V end was cut by 0 bases, the J end by 9 bases, with 18 bases between. CDR1 and CDR2 from the germline V gene are SEHNR and FQNEAQ (reference sequence). The chain's CDR3 is CASSLAPTWGTVEQFF. The CDR3 nucleotides read TGTGCCAGCAGCTTAGCCCCTACTTGGGGGACGGTTGAGCAGTTCTTC.

This sequence joins TRBV5-1 and TRBJ2-7; TRBD2 might be the D (6 bases). The CDR3 loop spans 16 amino acids. The germline V and J ends were trimmed by 1 base and 0 bases, with 14 bases remaining between them. The germline V gene encodes CDR1 SGHRS and CDR2 YFSETQ. Written as DNA, the CDR3 is TGCGCCAGCAGCTTGAGATTAGCGGCAAGCTCCTACGAGCAGTACTTC. Its translation is CASSLRLAASSYEQYF.

The chain carries TRBV6-1 and TRBJ2-1; 8 bases match TRBD1. The CDR3 is 14 amino acids. CDR1 and CDR2 (germline): MNHNS, SASEGT. Trimming took 6 bases from V and 6 from J; bases not matched to a gene: 7. CDR3 DNA sequence: TGTGCCAGCAGGTCACGGACAGGGCTCAATGAGCAGTTCTTC. This codes for CASRSRTGLNEQFF.